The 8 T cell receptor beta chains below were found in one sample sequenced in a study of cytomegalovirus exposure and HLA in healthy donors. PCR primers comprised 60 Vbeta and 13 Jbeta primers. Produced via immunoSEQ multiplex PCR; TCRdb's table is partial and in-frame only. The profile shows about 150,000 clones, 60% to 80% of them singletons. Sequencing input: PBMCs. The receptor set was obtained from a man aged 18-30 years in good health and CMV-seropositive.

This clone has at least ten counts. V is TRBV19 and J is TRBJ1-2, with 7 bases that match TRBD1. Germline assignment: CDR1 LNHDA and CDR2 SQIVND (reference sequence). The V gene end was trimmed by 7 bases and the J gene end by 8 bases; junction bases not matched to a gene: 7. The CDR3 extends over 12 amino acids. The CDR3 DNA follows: TGTGCCAGTAATCCCAGGGGGGAAGGCTACACCTTC. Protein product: CASNPRGEGYTF.

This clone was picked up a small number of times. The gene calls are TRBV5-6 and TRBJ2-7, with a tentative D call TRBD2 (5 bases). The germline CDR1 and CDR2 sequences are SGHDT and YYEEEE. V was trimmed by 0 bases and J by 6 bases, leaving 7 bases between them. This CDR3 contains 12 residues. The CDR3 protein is CASSLGGVEQYF. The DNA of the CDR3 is TGTGCCAGCAGCTTGGGGGGAGTCGAGCAGTACTTC.

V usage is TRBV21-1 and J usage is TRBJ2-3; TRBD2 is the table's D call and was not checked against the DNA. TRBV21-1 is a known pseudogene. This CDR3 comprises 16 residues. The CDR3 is CASSSPGEEPTDTQYF. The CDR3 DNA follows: TGTGCCAGCAGCTCTCCCGGGGAGGAACCGACAGATACGCAGTATTTT.

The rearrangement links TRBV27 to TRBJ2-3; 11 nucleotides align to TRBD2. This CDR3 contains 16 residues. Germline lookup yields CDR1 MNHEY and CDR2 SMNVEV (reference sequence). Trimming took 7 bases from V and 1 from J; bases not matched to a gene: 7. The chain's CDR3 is CASMDLSGRGTDTQYF. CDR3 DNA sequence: TGTGCCAGCATGGATCTTAGCGGGAGGGGCACAGATACGCAGTATTTT.

The CDR3 DNA reads as TGTGCCAGCAGCTTCTACAGGGGGGCCGAAGCTTTCTTT. It translates to CASSFYRGAEAFF. The chain uses TRBV7-4 and TRBJ1-1, with 8 bases aligning to TRBD1. V was pared by 3 bases and J by 8 bases, with 5 bases of the junction left unmatched. CDR3 length: 13 amino acids. From germline, CDR1 is SGHVT and CDR2 SQSDAQ.

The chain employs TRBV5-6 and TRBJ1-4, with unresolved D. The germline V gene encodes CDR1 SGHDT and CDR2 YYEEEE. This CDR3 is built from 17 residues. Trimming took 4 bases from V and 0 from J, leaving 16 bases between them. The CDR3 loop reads CASSRRGKIATNEKLFF. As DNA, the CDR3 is TGTGCCAGCAGCCGGAGAGGGAAGATTGCAACTAATGAAAAACTGTTTTTT.

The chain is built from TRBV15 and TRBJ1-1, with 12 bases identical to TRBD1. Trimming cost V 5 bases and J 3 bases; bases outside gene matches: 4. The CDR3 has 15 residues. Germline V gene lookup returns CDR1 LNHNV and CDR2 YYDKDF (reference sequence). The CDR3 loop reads CATSPGTGGYTEAFF. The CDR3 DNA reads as TGTGCCACCAGCCCAGGGACAGGGGGCTACACTGAAGCTTTCTTT.

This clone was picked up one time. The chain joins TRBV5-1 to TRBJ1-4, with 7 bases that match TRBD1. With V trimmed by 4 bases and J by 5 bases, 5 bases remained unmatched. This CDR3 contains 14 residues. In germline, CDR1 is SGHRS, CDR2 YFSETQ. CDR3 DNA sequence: TGCGCCAGCAGCCCGGGACAGCAGAATGAAAAACTGTTTTTT. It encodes CASSPGQQNEKLFF.